Following are 27 T cell receptor beta chains from one sample sequenced in a study of T cell repertoires in cytomegalovirus infection. TCRdb re-derived calls from the reads in MiXCR, one entry per CDR3 protein. The repertoire has over 300,000 distinct CDR3 sequences, around 9.5% of them found once; the top ten carry about 4.5%. The material sequenced was PBMCs. These TCRs come from a human donor in good health (CMV status not recorded). Some clones in this sample may be carry-over from other donors' samples.

The V call is TRBV4-3, the J call TRBJ1-3; 9 bases are a match to TRBD1. There are 16 residues in the CDR3. Germline CDR1 and CDR2: LGHNA and YSLEER. J was trimmed by 4 bases and V by 1 base; bases with no gene match: 5. CDR3: CASSQARTGVGNTIYF. CDR3 DNA sequence: TGCGCCAGCAGCCAAGCCCGGACAGGGGTCGGAAACACCATATATTTT.

V is TRBV5-6 and J is TRBJ2-3; D is perhaps TRBD2 (6 bases). V lost 3 bases and J 4 bases, leaving 15 bases between the germline ends. Germline V gives CDR1 SGHDT, CDR2 YYEEEE. The CDR3 sequence is 15 residues long. The CDR3 here is CASSSAAGNADTQYF. CDR3 in DNA: TGTGCCAGCAGCTCCGCAGCGGGTAACGCAGATACGCAGTATTTT.

The chain uses TRBV25-1 and TRBJ2-7, with D unresolved. Germline values: CDR1 MGHDK, CDR2 SYGVNS. The ends were cut back, 2 bases at V and 4 bases at J, with 12 bases in the middle. The CDR3 extends over 14 amino acids. CDR3 nucleotide sequence: TGTGCCAGCAGTGAAATGAGGATACCATACGAGCAGTACTTC. Translation: CASSEMRIPYEQYF.

This sequence joins TRBV20-1 and TRBJ1-2, with D uncertain. Per the germline V gene, CDR1 is DFQATT and CDR2 is SNEGSKA (reference sequence). The CDR3 totals 11 residues. The CDR3 region has the DNA TGCAGCCCCGGGGAGCTCGGGGGCTACACCTTC. Translation gives CSPGELGGYTF.

Ten or more counts support this clonotype. The chain links TRBV20-1 to TRBJ2-7, with TRBD2 identical over 7 bases. Trimming took 1 base from V and 3 from J; bases not matched to a gene: 6. Germline CDR1 and CDR2: DFQATT and SNEGSKA (reference sequence). CDR3 length: 14 residues. The CDR3 loop reads CSARGGGVNYEQYF. In DNA form, the CDR3 reads TGCAGTGCTAGAGGTGGGGGGGTGAACTACGAGCAGTACTTC.

In its sample, this clonotype was seen many times. This rearrangement joins TRBV7-3 to TRBJ2-1; the match to TRBD2 covers 8 bases. The CDR3 runs 15 residues. Germline CDR1 reads SGHTA; CDR2 reads FQGTGA. V was clipped by 2 bases and J by 4 bases; unmatched bases: 4. DNA for the CDR3: TGTGCCAGCAGCTTACGCGGGGGGAATTACAATGAGCAGTTCTTC. As protein: CASSLRGGNYNEQFF.

This clonotype was seen at least ten times. The chain couples TRBV7-8 to TRBJ2-7; D possibly matches TRBD1 or TRBD2 (6 bases each). Germline values: CDR1 SGHVS, CDR2 FQNEAQ. Trimming shortened V by 1 base and J by 6 bases, and 16 bases separated the two germline ends. This CDR3 is 15 amino acids long. CDR3 bases: TGTGCCAGCAGCTTAGTAGGGGGGCCTGGATCCGAGCAGTACTTC. This encodes CASSLVGGPGSEQYF.

This clonotype was picked up a small number of times. The chain carries TRBV20-1 and TRBJ1-4, with D uncertain. V lost 2 bases to trimming and J lost 8 bases, with 9 bases between them. Germline CDR1 and CDR2: DFQATT and SNEGSKA (reference sequence). The CDR3 is 12 residues long. The CDR3 loop is CSARPGYEKLFF. The CDR3, as DNA: TGCAGTGCTAGACCGGGGTACGAAAAACTGTTTTTT.

There are a few counts of this clonotype. V gene TRBV28 combines with J gene TRBJ1-2; weak D call: TRBD1 (5 bases). This CDR3 has 13 residues. Trimming took 3 bases from V and 5 from J, leaving 10 bases between them. Germline V gives CDR1 MDHEN, CDR2 SYDVKM. In nucleotides, the CDR3 is TGTGCCAGCAGTTTCGGGGGGAGGTATGGCTACACCTTC. Protein: CASSFGGRYGYTF.

This clonotype has a count of ten or more. J is TRBJ1-1 and V is TRBV12-3 or TRBV12-4; tentatively, D is TRBD1 (5 bases). The CDR3 runs to 14 residues. Trimming pared 5 bases from V and 7 bases from J, leaving 17 bases between. For the CDR3, the DNA is TGTGCCAGCAGTCCGTCCGGGCAGGGAGGTGAAGCTTTCTTT. Its translation is CASSPSGQGGEAFF.

This clonotype was observed at least ten times. The chain is built from TRBV14 and TRBJ2-1; 15 bases align to TRBD2. From germline, CDR1 is SGHDN and CDR2 FVKESK. The CDR3 extends over 18 amino acids. Trimming at V came to 4 bases and at J to 7 bases, leaving 11 bases not matched to a gene. This CDR3 is CASSPRTSGRVWRNEQFF. Here the CDR3 DNA reads TGTGCCAGCAGCCCACGGACTAGCGGGAGGGTATGGAGGAATGAGCAGTTCTTC.

CDR3 in DNA: TGTGCCTCCGGTTCCCGGGGAAGCTCCTACGAGCAGTACTTC. Translated, it gives CASGSRGSSYEQYF. The chain is built from TRBV28 and TRBJ2-7; TRBD2 is a possible D gene (5 bases). Trimming left V 11 bases short and J 0 bases short, with 17 bases between. Germline V gene data show CDR1 as MDHEN and CDR2 as SYDVKM. The CDR3 consists of 14 residues.

This chain links TRBV12-3 or TRBV12-4 with TRBJ2-7, with 10 bases identical to TRBD2. V lost 8 bases to trimming and J lost 7 bases; unmatched junction nucleotides: 11. This CDR3 has 14 amino acids. Here the CDR3 DNA reads TGTGCCAGCCTGGCTAGCGGGGGCCTGAGGGAGCAGTACTTC. Its protein is CASLASGGLREQYF.

This clonotype was seen at least ten times. This rearrangement joins TRBV27 to TRBJ2-1; 8 positions agree with TRBD2. The V gene's germline CDR1 is MNHEY and CDR2 SMNVEV (reference sequence). Trimming cost V 4 bases and J 6 bases; bases outside gene matches: 5. The CDR3 runs to 14 residues. CDR3 bases: TGTGCCAGCAGTTACGGGAGGGGAGGCAATGAGCAGTTCTTC. Protein: CASSYGRGGNEQFF.

The chain employs TRBV11-2 and TRBJ2-7; 11 nucleotides agree with TRBD2. The length of the CDR3 is 16 residues. Per germline, CDR1 SGHAT and CDR2 FQNNGV. The V gene end was trimmed by 6 bases and the J gene end by 2 bases; junction bases not matched to a gene: 9. CDR3 in DNA: TGTGCCAGCAGACGGACTAGCGGGCCCTCTACCTACGAGCAGTACTTC. Encoded protein: CASRRTSGPSTYEQYF.

The chain recombines TRBV6-6 with TRBJ2-2; 8 positions agree with TRBD1. This CDR3 spans 16 amino acids. V lost 9 bases to trimming and J lost 4 bases; unmatched junction nucleotides: 13. Looked up from germline, CDR1 is MNHNY and CDR2 is SVGAGI (reference sequence). The CDR3 is CASTQTGQVGTGELFF. The CDR3 region has the DNA TGTGCCAGTACCCAAACGGGACAGGTGGGCACCGGGGAGCTGTTTTTT.

Only a few counts were recorded for this clonotype. The rearrangement joins TRBV19 to TRBJ1-1; TRBD1 might be the D (6 bases). The germline CDR1 and CDR2 sequences are LNHDA and SQIVND (reference sequence). V dropped 7 bases and J dropped 0 bases, with 18 bases sitting between them. The CDR3 contains 16 residues. The CDR3 DNA follows: TGTGCCAGTATAGGCAGGGGACTGGGCTTGAACACTGAAGCTTTCTTT. This translates into CASIGRGLGLNTEAFF.

This clonotype was seen a handful of times. V usage is TRBV30 and J usage is TRBJ2-1; D perhaps matches TRBD2 (6 bases). Germline loops: CDR1 GTSNPN, CDR2 SVGIG (reference sequence). The germline V and J ends were trimmed by 3 bases and 6 bases, with 12 bases remaining between them. The CDR3 covers 13 residues. CDR3: CAWSAWRGNEQFF. The CDR3 DNA follows: TGTGCCTGGAGCGCCTGGCGGGGCAATGAGCAGTTCTTC.

The chain links TRBV7-8 to TRBJ1-2; D gene uncertain. Germline-derived CDR1 and CDR2 are SGHVS and FQNEAQ. Trimming took 1 base from V and 8 from J, leaving 14 bases between them. The CDR3 loop spans 14 amino acids. In DNA, the CDR3 is TGTGCCAGCAGCTTAGATGGGGAGGCGGGGGGCTACACCTTC. This translates into CASSLDGEAGGYTF.

This clonotype was counted between two and nine times. The J gene is TRBJ2-5, the V gene TRBV28, with 9 bases identical to TRBD2. V lost 4 bases to trimming and J lost 5 bases; unmatched junction nucleotides: 17. Germline values: CDR1 MDHEN, CDR2 SYDVKM. This CDR3 has 18 residues. The DNA of the CDR3 is TGTGCCAGCAGTTCCCGCAAGCGAAGCGGGAGGAAGGGTGAGACCCAGTACTTC. Its translation: CASSSRKRSGRKGETQYF.

This clonotype was observed a few times. This chain uses TRBV6-1 with TRBJ2-3, with a weak D call TRBD2 (6 bases). CDR1 is MNHNS, CDR2 SASEGT, per germline. This CDR3 spans 14 amino acids. The V end was cut by 2 bases, the J end by 4 bases, with 10 bases between. The CDR3 loop reads CASSEIWGADTQYF. Here the CDR3 DNA reads TGTGCCAGCAGTGAAATTTGGGGGGCAGATACGCAGTATTTT.

This clonotype was recorded at least ten times. The chain joins TRBV18 to TRBJ1-1; D is possibly TRBD1 (5 bases). Germline V gene lookup returns CDR1 KGHSH and CDR2 LQKENI. Between the trimmed V and J ends, which lost 4 bases and 2 bases, there was a span of 8 bases. This CDR3 is 13 amino acids long. The chain's CDR3 is CASSHDRNTEAFF. The DNA of the CDR3 is TGTGCCAGCTCACACGACAGAAACACTGAAGCTTTCTTT.

The chain couples TRBV19 to TRBJ1-1; perhaps TRBD1 as D (5 bases). The ends were cut back, 2 bases at V and 5 bases at J, with 12 bases in the middle. From germline, CDR1 is LNHDA and CDR2 SQIVND (reference sequence). This CDR3 comprises 14 residues. The CDR3 nucleotides read TGTGCCAGTAGTATAACCCTAAAGGGGACTGAAGCTTTCTTT. Its translation: CASSITLKGTEAFF.

This clonotype was seen at least ten times. This rearrangement joins TRBV12-3 or TRBV12-4 to TRBJ2-7, with a possible D match to TRBD1 (6 bases). The CDR3 has 14 amino acids. Trimming stripped 2 bases from V and 6 bases from J, with 14 bases between. As DNA, the CDR3 is TGTGCCAGCAGTTTAAGTAGGGGGATCAGCGAGCAGTACTTC. Residues: CASSLSRGISEQYF.

The V and J genes are TRBV19 and TRBJ2-3; 8 bases are a match to TRBD2. V lost 3 bases and J lost 1; bases outside the gene matches: 6. Looked up from germline, CDR1 is LNHDA and CDR2 is SQIVND (reference sequence). The CDR3 runs 16 residues. CDR3 protein: CASSILAGGRTDTQYF. CDR3 nucleotide sequence: TGTGCCAGTAGTATCCTGGCGGGAGGCCGCACAGATACGCAGTATTTT. Full variable domain (remainder filled in from reference TRBV19 and TRBJ2-3): DGGITQSPKYLFRKEGQNVTLSCEQNLNHDAMYWYRQDPGQGLRLIYYSQIVNDFQKGDIAEGYSVSREKKESFPLTVTSAQKNPTAFYLCASSILAGGRTDTQYFGPGTRLTVL.

J is TRBJ2-1 and V is TRBV6-6, with a tentative D call TRBD2 (6 bases). The CDR3 totals 18 residues. V gave up 2 bases and J gave up 1 base, with 18 bases separating them. CDR1 is MNHNY and CDR2 is SVGAGI in the germline V gene (reference sequence). The CDR3 reads CASSYVSVGLASYNEQFF. Written as DNA, the CDR3 is TGTGCCAGCAGTTACGTTTCGGTCGGTCTAGCGTCCTACAATGAGCAGTTCTTC.

The chain carries TRBV20-1 and TRBJ2-6; D is uncertain. CDR3 length: 14 amino acids. V was cut by 5 bases and J by 3 bases, with 11 bases left in between. CDR1 is DFQATT, CDR2 SNEGSKA, per germline (reference sequence). The CDR3 nucleotides read TGCAGTGCTGCCCTATATAGTGGGGCCAACGTCCTGACTTTC. Encoded protein: CSAALYSGANVLTF.